Listed here are 32 T cell receptor beta chains from one sample, sequenced in a study of blood T cell repertoires in COVID-19. Only in-frame clones appear in the TCRdb table, and some are missing; sequencing was by immunoSEQ multiplex PCR. The sample includes 200,000 or so clones, nearly 90% of them seen just once. Sequenced sample: PBMCs or T cells enriched from blood (not recorded which). These TCRs come from a man younger than 45 who had recovered from COVID-19.

The chain has TRBV19 and TRBJ1-5; 7 bases are a match to TRBD1. Germline-derived CDR1 and CDR2 are LNHDA and SQIVND (reference sequence). The CDR3 has 14 residues. After removal of 6 bases from V and 7 bases from J, the junction contained 9 bases not matched to a gene. The CDR3 here is CASRDGTVSQPQHF. The CDR3 DNA sequence: TGTGCCAGTAGGGACGGGACAGTGAGCCAGCCCCAGCATTTT.

The chain recombines TRBV5-1 with TRBJ2-5; 8 bases agree with TRBD1. This CDR3 is 14 amino acids long. Trimming at V came to 4 bases and at J to 4 bases, leaving 6 bases not matched to a gene. Per the germline V gene, CDR1 is SGHRS and CDR2 is YFSETQ. In DNA form, the CDR3 reads TGCGCCAGCAGCGAAACAGGGGGGCGAGAGACCCAGTACTTC. As protein: CASSETGGRETQYF.

The sample holds one count of this clone. The rearrangement uses TRBV9 and TRBJ1-3, with D uncertain. V lost 0 bases, J lost 1 base, and 5 bases lay in between. This CDR3 is 14 amino acids long. Germline lookup yields CDR1 SGDLS and CDR2 YYNGEE. CDR3 in amino acids: CASSVASSGNTIYF. The DNA for the CDR3 is TGTGCCAGCAGCGTAGCCTCGTCTGGAAACACCATATATTTT.

CDR3 coding DNA: TGTGCCAGCAGCCTAAGGCTCAGGGAAGCTTTCTTT. Its protein is CASSLRLREAFF. The rearrangement joins TRBV7-2 to TRBJ1-1; D ambiguous. V lost 5 bases and J lost 8, with 12 bases in between. This CDR3 contains 12 residues. Looked up from germline, CDR1 is SGHTA and CDR2 is FQGNSA.

The V and J genes are TRBV6-2 or TRBV6-3 and TRBJ1-2, with D perhaps matching TRBD1 (6 bases). V shed 6 bases and J shed 3 bases, with 17 bases lying between them. Germline V gene sequence: CDR1 MNHEY, CDR2 SVGEGT. The length of the CDR3 is 15 residues. The CDR3 region is CASSPGTSFDYGYTF. CDR3 nucleotide sequence: TGTGCCAGCAGCCCCGGGACATCATTCGACTATGGCTACACCTTC.

This clone was seen only once. The V gene is TRBV4-3, the J gene TRBJ2-1; 15 nucleotides agree with TRBD2. Germline V lookup: CDR1 LGHNA, CDR2 YSLEER. This CDR3 spans 20 amino acids. V shed 0 bases, J shed 8 bases, and the junction held 14 bases outside the gene matches. CDR3 region: CASSQDSSIGLAGGMDEQFF. Written as DNA, the CDR3 is TGCGCCAGCAGCCAAGATAGTAGTATTGGACTAGCGGGGGGGATGGATGAGCAGTTCTTC.

The chain employs TRBV3-1 (or the pseudogene TRBV3-2) and TRBJ2-1; D may be TRBD1 (6 bases). The V end was cut by 4 bases, the J end by 4 bases, with 14 bases between. CDR3 length: 15 residues. CDR1 and CDR2 from the germline V gene are LGHDT and YNNKEL (reference sequence). The CDR3 loop reads CASSLHRTAYNEQFF. The CDR3 DNA reads TGTGCCAGCAGCCTACACCGGACAGCATACAATGAGCAGTTCTTC.

The genes are TRBV5-6 and TRBJ1-1, with D hard to call. CDR3 size: 16 residues. Germline CDR1 and CDR2: SGHDT and YYEEEE. Trimming removed 4 bases from V and 1 base from J, with 17 bases in between. CDR3 sequence reads: CASSPPHRARNTEAFF. As DNA, the CDR3 is TGTGCCAGCAGCCCCCCCCACAGAGCAAGGAACACTGAAGCTTTCTTT.

The chain recombines TRBV27 with TRBJ1-1; 10 positions match TRBD1. CDR3 length: 12 amino acids. CDR1 is MNHEY and CDR2 is SMNVEV in the germline V gene (reference sequence). V shed 6 bases and J 11 bases; nucleotides not matched to a gene: 6. CDR3 in DNA: TGTGCCAGCAGGGACCCGGGACAGGGGGCTTTCTTT. This encodes CASRDPGQGAFF.

The CDR3 DNA reads TGTGCCACCAGCAGAGTGCAGGGGGCCTTGGGCTATGGCTACACCTTC. Amino acid sequence: CATSRVQGALGYGYTF. The J gene is TRBJ1-2, the V gene TRBV15; 8 nucleotides agree with TRBD1. The CDR3 sequence is 16 residues long. Germline V lookup: CDR1 LNHNV, CDR2 YYDKDF (reference sequence). V was clipped by 1 base and J by 4 bases; unmatched bases: 8. The entire variable domain, with the rest obtained from reference TRBV15 and TRBJ1-2, is as follows: DAMVIQNPRYQVTQFGKPVTLSCSQTLNHNVMYWYQQKSSQAPKLLFHYYDKDFNNEADTPDNFQSRRPNTSFCFLDIRSPGLGDTAMYLCATSRVQGALGYGYTFGSGTRLTVV.

This rearrangement joins TRBV6-5 to TRBJ2-1; D not certain. Trimming shortened V by 1 base and J by 10 bases, and 17 bases separated the two germline ends. Germline V gene data show CDR1 as MNHEY and CDR2 as SVGAGI. The CDR3 is made up of 15 amino acids. CDR3 DNA sequence: TGTGCCAGCAGTTACTTCTCTCCTCCTCGTGTAGAGCAGTTCTTC. Amino acids: CASSYFSPPRVEQFF.

This rearrangement joins TRBV30 to TRBJ1-6; 7 bases are a match to TRBD1. V lost 2 bases to trimming and J lost 5 bases; unmatched junction nucleotides: 9. The germline V gene encodes CDR1 GTSNPN and CDR2 SVGIG (reference sequence). This CDR3 is 16 amino acids long. The CDR3 reads CAWSSLGQSNNSPLHF. The CDR3 bases are TGTGCCTGGAGTTCACTGGGACAGTCTAATAATTCACCCCTCCACTTT.

The rearrangement joins TRBV19 to TRBJ1-2, with D possibly TRBD1 on 6 matching bases. Germline CDR1 LNHDA, CDR2 SQIVND (reference sequence). The length of the CDR3 is 13 residues. The germline V and J ends were trimmed by 5 bases and 4 bases, with 11 bases remaining between them. Here the CDR3 DNA reads TGTGCCAGTAGTCAAGGACAGCCCTATGGCTACACCTTC. This codes for CASSQGQPYGYTF.

The chain links TRBV5-1 to TRBJ2-7; 11 bases align to TRBD2. Trimming at V came to 0 bases and at J to 3 bases, leaving 8 bases not matched to a gene. Germline V lookup: CDR1 SGHRS, CDR2 YFSETQ. The CDR3 spans 17 residues. The CDR3 loop is CASSLARSGRARYEQYF. The CDR3 DNA reads as TGCGCCAGCAGCTTGGCCCGTAGCGGGAGGGCCCGCTACGAGCAGTACTTC.

The chain couples TRBV5-1 to TRBJ2-1; no reliable D call. V gave up 0 bases and J gave up 8 bases, with 12 bases separating them. From germline, CDR1 is SGHRS and CDR2 YFSETQ. The CDR3 extends over 14 amino acids. The DNA of the CDR3 is TGCGCCAGCAGCTTGGACAGTCCCCTCGATGAGCAGTTCTTC. Its protein product is CASSLDSPLDEQFF.

This sequence joins TRBV7-9 and TRBJ2-5; perhaps TRBD2 as D (5 bases). This CDR3 is built from 15 residues. Trimming stripped 7 bases from V and 5 bases from J, with 20 bases between. Germline V gene data show CDR1 as SEHNR and CDR2 as FQNEAQ (reference sequence). CDR3 coding DNA: TGTGCCAGCAACCTACCTCGTCTAGCTGACGAGACCCAGTACTTC. Its protein is CASNLPRLADETQYF.

This clone was counted between two and nine times. This chain uses TRBV7-9 with TRBJ1-4; 8 positions agree with TRBD1. Per germline, CDR1 SEHNR and CDR2 FQNEAQ (reference sequence). Germline trimming cut 7 bases from V and 6 bases from J; bases unmatched to any gene: 10. CDR3 length: 15 amino acids. The CDR3 sequence: CASTHGDRRYEKLFF. In DNA form, the CDR3 reads TGTGCCAGCACCCATGGGGACAGGCGGTATGAAAAACTGTTTTTT.

This chain links TRBV30 with TRBJ2-1, with 8 bases matching TRBD2. Losses at the gene ends were 7 bases for V and 12 bases for J; bases not matched to a gene: 8. CDR1 and CDR2 (germline): GTSNPN, SVGIG (reference sequence). CDR3 size: 11 residues. CDR3 bases: TGTGCCTCCAAGCCTAGCGGGTCGCAGTTCTTC. It codes for CASKPSGSQFF.

CDR3 protein: CASSQENRKETQYF. The CDR3 region has the DNA TGTGCCAGCAGCCAAGAGAACAGAAAAGAGACCCAGTACTTC. This chain uses TRBV3-1 (or the pseudogene TRBV3-2) with TRBJ2-5; no clear D gene. V lost 0 bases to trimming and J lost 3 bases, with 8 bases between them. The germline gives CDR1 LGHDT, CDR2 YNNKEL (reference sequence). This CDR3 is built from 14 residues.

The chain is built from TRBV3-1 (or the pseudogene TRBV3-2) and TRBJ1-1; D may be TRBD1 (6 bases). Trimming shortened V by 4 bases and J by 8 bases, and 17 bases separated the two germline ends. The CDR3 totals 14 residues. CDR1 is LGHDT and CDR2 is YNNKEL in the germline V gene (reference sequence). CDR3 DNA: TGTGCCAGCAGCCTCCTGACAGGATCAAAAGAAGCTTTCTTT. It encodes CASSLLTGSKEAFF.

The chain recombines TRBV5-1 with TRBJ2-5; 8 bases are a match to TRBD1. V lost 0 bases, J lost 5 bases, and 6 bases stayed unmatched. The V gene's germline CDR1 is SGHRS and CDR2 YFSETQ. The CDR3 has 15 amino acids. The CDR3 DNA is TGCGCCAGCAGCTTGGTAGCAGGGGGCAAGGAGACCCAGTACTTC. Protein sequence: CASSLVAGGKETQYF.

This chain joins TRBV18 and TRBJ2-1; TRBD2 matches 11 bases. V gave up 3 bases and J gave up 1 base; unmatched junction bases: 20. From germline, CDR1 is KGHSH and CDR2 LQKENI. This CDR3 comprises 22 residues. The CDR3 loop is CASSPLGGQLTSGSNSYNEQFF. The CDR3 region has the DNA TGTGCCAGCTCACCCTTAGGGGGACAGTTAACTAGCGGGAGCAATTCCTACAATGAGCAGTTCTTC.

The rearrangement joins TRBV10-3 to TRBJ2-1; 8 bases are a match to TRBD2. Germline values: CDR1 ENHRY, CDR2 SYGVKD. V gave up 11 bases and J gave up 10 bases; unmatched junction bases: 7. The CDR3 extends over 11 amino acids. The CDR3 DNA reads as TGTGCCGCGAAGCGGGAGAACGAGCAGTTCTTC. It yields the protein CAAKRENEQFF.

The chain uses TRBV6-5 and TRBJ1-2; maybe TRBD1 (5 bases). This CDR3 region has 14 residues. Trimming cost V 7 bases and J 7 bases, with 19 bases left between them. Germline CDR1 and CDR2: MNHEY and SVGAGI. For the CDR3, the DNA is TGTGCCAGCACGGTAGGGGCAGGGAATGGTGGCTACACCTTC. This encodes CASTVGAGNGGYTF.

The chain joins TRBV6-5 to TRBJ1-5; TRBD1 is a possible D gene (5 bases). The CDR3 consists of 15 residues. V was cut by 2 bases and J by 2 bases, with 10 bases left in between. Germline V lookup: CDR1 MNHEY, CDR2 SVGAGI. The CDR3 DNA reads as TGTGCCAGCAGTTACAATGCGGGGGGCAATCAGCCCCAGCATTTT. Translated, it gives CASSYNAGGNQPQHF.

The table lists this clone with a few counts. The rearrangement joins TRBV5-4 to TRBJ1-2, with unresolved D. This CDR3 has 12 amino acids. The V gene lost 1 base and the J gene lost 8 bases, with 9 bases spanning the gap. The V gene's germline CDR1 is SGHNT and CDR2 YYREEE (reference sequence). CDR3 loop: CASSLNVGGYTF. The CDR3 nucleotides read TGTGCCAGCAGCTTGAACGTCGGGGGCTACACCTTC.

The chain combines TRBV5-1 with TRBJ1-4; D unclear. In germline, CDR1 is SGHRS, CDR2 YFSETQ. V shed 3 bases and J shed 0 bases, with 12 bases lying between them. The CDR3 sequence is 16 residues long. This CDR3 is CASSSTGVATNEKLFF. The CDR3 coding sequence is TGCGCCAGCAGCTCCACGGGAGTTGCAACTAATGAAAAACTGTTTTTT.

The chain links TRBV19 to TRBJ2-1; 12 bases match TRBD2. Germline CDR1 and CDR2: LNHDA and SQIVND (reference sequence). Unmatched junction bases numbered 11, after V lost 7 bases and J lost 4 bases. This CDR3 has 17 residues. The CDR3 bases are TGTGCCAGTACCACTAGCGGGAGGACGCTGAGGTACAATGAGCAGTTCTTC. Protein sequence: CASTTSGRTLRYNEQFF.

This chain uses TRBV27 with TRBJ2-3, with D tentatively TRBD1 (6 bases). This CDR3 has 17 residues. Germline CDR1 and CDR2: MNHEY and SMNVEV (reference sequence). V gave up 5 bases and J gave up 4 bases, with 22 bases separating them. Here the CDR3 reads CASSPSWAGVKADTQYF. As DNA, the CDR3 is TGTGCCAGCAGTCCCTCCTGGGCAGGGGTAAAGGCAGATACGCAGTATTTT.

The chain combines TRBV18 with TRBJ2-7; tentative D call: TRBD2 (8 bases). The V gene lost 3 bases and the J gene lost 2 bases, with 14 bases spanning the gap. The germline V gene has CDR1 KGHSH and CDR2 LQKENI. The CDR3 consists of 15 residues. CDR3 sequence: CASSPGTAGAYEQYF. CDR3 nucleotides: TGTGCCAGCTCACCGGGGACAGCGGGGGCCTACGAGCAGTACTTC. Complete variable domain (other parts from reference TRBV18 and TRBJ2-7): NAGVMQNPRHLVRRRGQEARLRCSPMKGHSHVYWYRQLPEEGLKFMVYLQKENIIDESGMPKERFSAEFPKEGPSILRIQQVVRGDSAAYFCASSPGTAGAYEQYFGPGTRLTVT.

The chain carries TRBV4-1 and TRBJ1-6; TRBD1 is a possible D gene (6 bases). The CDR3 totals 16 residues. The germline V gene encodes CDR1 MGHRA and CDR2 YSYEKL. V lost 3 bases, J lost 7 bases, and 16 bases lay in between. CDR3 region: CASSQGLDRNNSPLHF. The CDR3 nucleotides read TGCGCCAGCAGCCAGGGCCTTGACAGGAACAATTCACCCCTCCACTTT.

With regard to this clone: This specimen includes other DNA sequences encoding the same CDR3. The rearrangement uses TRBV7-2 and TRBJ1-5; maybe TRBD1 (6 bases). Deletions cut 1 base from V and 1 base from J, with 11 bases between. CDR1 and CDR2 (germline): SGHTA, FQGNSA. CDR3 length equals 16 residues. CDR3 amino acids: CASSLGGQGSNQPQHF. The CDR3 nucleotides read TGTGCCAGCAGCTTAGGGGGTCAGGGGAGCAATCAGCCCCAGCATTTT.